The entry that follows covers one TCR beta chain sequence. Its target is unknown. The source of the sample is a study of Ad26.COV2.S vaccination and SARS-CoV-2 variants. Sequencing used immunoSEQ multiplex PCR; TCRdb keeps in-frame clones, though not all of them. The data hold under 550,000 clones, with over 75% observed a single time. CDR1 SGHAT and CDR2 FQNNGV come from the germline V gene. V lost 2 bases and J lost 5, with 22 bases in between. There are 18 residues in the CDR3. Study results and limitations: Vaccinees reportedly had broad spike-specific CD8+ and CD4+ T cell responses. Vaccinees displayed broader spike-specific TCR repertoires than placebo recipients.

Indicated treatment: around 19 received Ad26.COV2.S at low or high dose, single or two shots; 5 received placebo; per-sample allocation not given. It was on day 63 after the first vaccine or placebo injection that samples were taken. The clonotype originates from a person aged 18-65 years who received the Ad26.COV2.S COVID-19 vaccine or a placebo. This chain uses TRBV11-2 with TRBJ2-1; TRBD2 is a possible D gene (6 bases). The specimen comprised peripheral blood, sampled in a trial of Ad26.COV2.S vaccine versus placebo. The CDR3 coding sequence is TGTGCCAGCAGCTTAAACTGGGAGGAGGTATACGGGCACAATGAGCAGTTCTTC. Translating it yields CASSLNWEEVYGHNEQFF.